This TCR beta chain is from a study of T cells in Graves' hyperthyroidism and ophthalmopathy. The study's findings and limits: In blood, most of the thyroid clonotypes expanded above 0.001 were also present.

Researchers amplified the TCR beta CDR3 regions from RNA transcripts. First-round RT-PCR of the TCR CDR3 relied on the HTBI primer set. TCRdb fed the multiplex PCR reads into MiXCR, producing one record per CDR3 protein. Of fewer than 750,000 distinct CDR3 sequences in the sample, about 45% are singletons; the top ten hold approximately 7.5%. Disease duration under 2 months; hyperthyroidism patients were aged 18 to 65. A remark on this clonotype: Antigen: not known.

The germline V and J ends were trimmed by 0 bases and 11 bases, with 19 bases remaining between them. The length of the CDR3 is 15 residues. From germline, CDR1 is ENHRY and CDR2 SYGVKD. This TCR was recovered from a young woman with Graves' hyperthyroidism. Specimen: peripheral blood or thyroid tissue (not recorded which). The V and J genes are TRBV10-3 and TRBJ2-5, with D perhaps given as TRBD1 or TRBD2 (5 bases each). CDR3 sequence reads: CAISESAGATDTQYF. In DNA, the CDR3 is TGTGCCATCAGTGAGTCCGCCGGGGCAACAGATACGCAGTACTTC.